Here is one T cell receptor beta chain with its context. There are many counts of this clonotype. The antigen this receptor binds is unknown. Base quality data are lacking; no much larger clone is found one base away. Preparation of the library involved RACE. Sequencing took place on a NextSeq 500. During library preparation, unique molecular identifiers were attached to individual cDNA molecules so that TCRs could be counted quantitatively and reproducibly. From each blood RNA sample, both TCR alpha and TCR beta chains were sequenced. The paper's processing steps were these. The median number of TCRs per sample was over 95,000, ranging from about 23,224 to 690,600. V, J and CDR3 annotation of the TCR reads was performed with the Decombinator software suite. For PS versus PT1 abundance plots, all samples were subsampled to the same number of TCRs (28,000). Expanded TCRs were defined as absent before sensitization and observed at least eight times at the 2-week time point. Clones were called with MiXCR by TCRdb after fastp trimmed the public reads at Q25, and only in-frame beta chains were retained. Under each unique CDR3 protein, matching rows form one entry showing the most common genes and DNA. TCRdb's processing, not the authors', yielded these V and J calls. The sample yields more than 70,000 distinct CDR3 sequences; around 8.8% were counted once. The leading ten clones occupy just over 2.5% of the sample.

The germline V gene supplies CDR1 SGHTA and CDR2 FQGNSA. V and J lose 1 base and 5 bases, and a span of 14 bases separates them. The CDR3 runs 15 amino acids, cysteine and phenylalanine included. Only the CDR3 part of the read is kept: 45 bases, read in frame from the first base. This sample is drawn from a study of human T cells and chemical hapten exposure (dated by TCRdb to about 2021). Background on the whole study: For sensitization, 2% DPC in acetone was applied to a 2 cm by 2 cm area of upper inner arm skin. Libraries were pooled for sequencing, and variation in per-sample TCR yields was attributed mainly to small differences in library volumes within the pool. Blood samples were taken from patients before sensitization (week 0) and at 2, 6 and about 24 weeks after DPC sensitization. The study tracked peripheral blood TCR repertoire changes in vivo during primary and secondary sensitization to the hapten diphenylcyclopropenone (DPC) in alopecia patients. The patient cohort, mostly female, included alopecia areata with under or over 50% scalp involvement, alopecia totalis and alopecia universalis. Weekly therapeutic DPC doses were additionally applied to the scalp of patients throughout the roughly 25-week study period. Twenty-nine alopecia patients provided blood for TCR sequencing at one to four time points (pre-sensitization, 2, 6 and 24 weeks). Patch tests used Finn chambers with 0.01% DPC on the upper back, scored after 6 days by International Contact Dermatitis Research Group standards. Study-wide conclusions, independent of this receptor: A positive correlation was found between the number of PT1 expanded TCRs and patch test score, with significance reached at thresholds 8, 16 and 32 but not 4. Compared with pre-sensitization or healthy control sets, expanded TCRs formed significantly more large CDR3 similarity clusters, which is consistent with antigen-driven responses. Because every patient had alopecia, a presumed autoimmune disease, the patients' immune response might differ from that of healthy individuals. Repeated subsampling changed both the strength of the expansion versus patch-test correlation and the threshold at which that correlation became significant. No change with DPC sensitization was found in the number of TCRs above 1 in 1000 frequency, and no evidence of global repertoire structure alterations was found.

The time point label corresponds to: pre-sensitization, week 0. This sample's treatment or condition label indicates: therapeutic diphenylcyclopropenone sensitization with weekly scalp DPC. At every patch-test visit, the blood draw took place before the patch test was put on. Patients were eligible if aged 18 to 70, diagnosed with alopecia and judged suitable for DPC therapy, and pregnant patients were excluded. Total RNA was isolated from unfractionated whole blood collected in Tempus Blood RNA tubes. This sample comprised whole blood, obtained in connection with sensitization to the hapten diphenylcyclopropenone (DPC). The chain uses TRBV7-2 and TRBJ1-1; the D gene remains uncertain. This TCR came from a man aged 35-49 years with alopecia areata. Some clones in this sample may be carry-over from other donors' samples. CDR3 protein: CASSLDAFPGTEAFF. The sequenced DNA is TGTGCCAGCAGCTTAGACGCGTTTCCGGGGACTGAAGCTTTCTTT. When the CDR3 is completed using the reference TRBV7-2 and TRBJ1-1 genes on either side, the full variable domain is GAGVSQSPSNKVTEKGKDVELRCDPISGHTALYWYRQSLGQGLEFLIYFQGNSAPDKSGLPSDRFSAERTGGSVSTLTIQRTQQEDSAVYLCASSLDAFPGTEAFFGQGTRLTVV.